Sequencing of this T cell receptor (beta chain) was carried out in a study of human T cells and chemical hapten exposure. Study overall: The upper back received 0.01% DPC by patch testing, with results read at 6 days.

Original processing methods: Sample TCR totals centred on a median of around 96,000, ranging about 20,000 to 700,000. TCRdb independently ran MiXCR on the RACE reads; one entry per CDR3 protein. What appears here as the V and J calls and clone size reflects TCRdb's work, not the paper's. The profile shows roughly 120,000 distinct CDR3 sequences, roughly a tenth of them singletons. This clonotype was picked up a small number of times. Antigen: not known. Findings of the study overall: No change in TCRs above 1 in 1000 frequency was produced by DPC sensitization.

The time point denotes: patch test 2, 6 weeks after DPC sensitization. Treatment denoted: therapeutic diphenylcyclopropenone sensitization with weekly scalp DPC. The V end lost 1 base, the J end lost 1 base, and 10 bases lay between the germline ends. The CDR3 is made up of 15 amino acids. The V gene's germline CDR1 is SNHLY and CDR2 FYNNEI. Sequenced here: whole blood, sampled in connection with sensitization to the hapten diphenylcyclopropenone (DPC). The sequence was collected from a woman between 40 and 55 years old with alopecia areata. Some clones in this sample may be carry-over from other donors' samples. This chain connects TRBV2 to TRBJ1-1; D is unclear. This chain's CDR3 is CASSEVGIENTEAFF. CDR3 DNA sequence: TGTGCCAGCAGTGAAGTTGGGATAGAGAACACTGAAGCTTTCTTT.